Each of the 26 T cell receptor beta chains below was sequenced from the same sample in a study of T cells in Graves' hyperthyroidism and ophthalmopathy. TCR beta CDR3 regions were amplified from RNA. HTBI primers were the set used in a first-round RT-PCR of the TCR CDR3. TCRdb used MiXCR to reprocess the multiplex PCR reads, holding one entry per CDR3 protein. The profile covers 640,000 or so distinct CDR3 sequences, with over 12% appearing a single time and over 3.5% taken by the ten largest. The sample comprised blood. The receptors come from a woman in her forties with Graves' ophthalmopathy.

This clonotype was recorded at least ten times. It may be a read error: a sequence one base away is much more abundant. The chain combines TRBV19 with TRBJ2-2; D ambiguous. V shed 2 bases and J shed 5 bases, with 9 bases lying between them. Germline assignment: CDR1 LNHDA and CDR2 SQIVND (reference sequence). The length of the CDR3 is 14 residues. CDR3 region: CASSINPRTGELFF. The CDR3 coding sequence is TGTGCCAGTAGTATAAACCCACGGACCGGGGAGCTGTTTTTT.

This clonotype has at least ten counts. The rearrangement joins TRBV7-8 to TRBJ1-5; TRBD1 aligns across 9 bases. Germline trimming cut 1 base from V and 1 base from J; bases unmatched to any gene: 8. This CDR3 has 18 amino acids. Germline V gene data show CDR1 as SGHVS and CDR2 as FQNEAQ. The CDR3 DNA is TGTGCCAGCAGCTTAGAGTCCGGGACAGGGCCAAGCAATCAGCCCCAGCATTTT. Protein: CASSLESGTGPSNQPQHF.

Many counts were recorded for this clonotype. A read error is possible here, since a much larger clone lies one base away. The V gene is TRBV6-1, the J gene TRBJ1-5; a possible D gene is TRBD1 (6 bases). The CDR3 totals 15 residues. In germline, CDR1 is MNHNS, CDR2 SASEGT. The V gene lost 4 bases and the J gene lost 6 bases, with 16 bases spanning the gap. In DNA, the CDR3 is TGTGCCAGCAGTGGGGAGGCCAGGGGCAGTCAGCCCCAGCATTTT. Its protein is CASSGEARGSQPQHF.

This clonotype was counted ten times or more. This rearrangement joins TRBV5-1 to TRBJ1-1; D is unclear. V lost 0 bases and J lost 11, with 20 bases in between. CDR1 is SGHRS and CDR2 is YFSETQ in the germline V gene. This CDR3 is built from 15 residues. DNA for the CDR3: TGCGCCAGCAGCTTGGAGGGCCGACGGACCGGTGGGGCTTTCTTT. Protein product: CASSLEGRRTGGAFF.

This clonotype is a singleton in its sample. The gene calls are TRBV30 and TRBJ2-3; D is ambiguous. The V end lost 4 bases, the J end lost 3 bases, and 8 bases lay between the germline ends. The V gene's germline CDR1 is GTSNPN and CDR2 SVGIG (reference sequence). The CDR3 spans 12 residues. The CDR3 bases are TGTGCCTGGACGGCCCGAACAGATACGCAGTATTTT. This encodes CAWTARTDTQYF.

This clonotype was observed many times. V and J are TRBV12-5 and TRBJ1-6, with D perhaps matching TRBD1 (5 bases). Per the germline V gene, CDR1 is LGHNT and CDR2 is FRNRAP. The length of the CDR3 is 14 residues. Trimming stripped 2 bases from V and 8 bases from J, with 10 bases between. As DNA, the CDR3 is TGTGCTAGTGGTTTGACCAGGGATTATTCACCCCTCCACTTT. Translation gives CASGLTRDYSPLHF.

The chain is built from TRBV4-2 and TRBJ1-1; no clear D gene. This CDR3 has 14 amino acids. Trimming left V 0 bases short and J 10 bases short, with 15 bases between. CDR1 and CDR2 from the germline V gene are LGHNA and YNFKEQ. In DNA, the CDR3 is TGTGCCAGCAGCCAAGACACCCTCCAAGGGATAGCTTTCTTT. It codes for CASSQDTLQGIAFF.

This clonotype was seen ten or more times. This CDR3 reads CASSSPGGASNNQPQHF. The CDR3 bases are TGTGCCAGCAGTTCCCCCGGGGGCGCGTCGAACAATCAGCCCCAGCATTTT. The V call is TRBV6-5, the J call TRBJ1-5, with a tentative D call TRBD1 (6 bases). CDR3 length: 17 residues. V was clipped by 4 bases and J by 3 bases, with 19 bases between them. Germline values: CDR1 MNHEY, CDR2 SVGAGI.

The V and J genes are TRBV27 and TRBJ2-7, with 12 bases lining up with TRBD2. This CDR3 is built from 17 residues. The germline V gene encodes CDR1 MNHEY and CDR2 SMNVEV (reference sequence). The V and J ends lost 5 bases and 3 bases, in that order; junction bases with no gene match: 11. The CDR3 coding sequence is TGTGCCAGCAGTCCCCGGACTAGCGGGACCACCAACTACGAGCAGTACTTC. It specifies CASSPRTSGTTNYEQYF.

In this sample, this clonotype turned up many times. J is TRBJ2-1 and V is TRBV6-5, with D possibly TRBD2 on 6 matching bases. V lost 5 bases and J 0 bases, leaving 23 bases between the germline ends. This CDR3 spans 19 amino acids. CDR1 and CDR2 (germline): MNHEY, SVGAGI. The CDR3 DNA is TGTGCCAGCAGTCCCCTCACGGGGAGGATCATTAGCTCCTACAATGAGCAGTTCTTC. This sequence encodes CASSPLTGRIISSYNEQFF.

This rearrangement joins TRBV6-1 to TRBJ1-5; TRBD1 aligns across 10 bases. The ends lost 6 bases at V and 6 bases at J; junction bases unmatched: 8. The CDR3 consists of 15 residues. Per germline, CDR1 MNHNS and CDR2 SASEGT. The CDR3 DNA reads as TGTGCCAGCAGCGACAGGGGGCTTTTTGGTCAGCCCCAGCATTTT. It encodes CASSDRGLFGQPQHF.

The J gene is TRBJ2-5, the V gene TRBV12-3 or TRBV12-4; TRBD2 agrees at 7 bases. The ends lost 2 bases at V and 5 bases at J; junction bases unmatched: 11. CDR3 size: 16 residues. The CDR3 DNA reads TGTGCCAGCAGTTTACTCGGTACCCCCGGGGGGGAGACCCAGTACTTC. Encoded protein: CASSLLGTPGGETQYF.

This clonotype has a count of ten or more. V gene TRBV7-8 combines with J gene TRBJ2-7, with D unclear. The CDR3 consists of 15 residues. CDR1 SGHVS and CDR2 FQNEAQ come from the germline V gene. V gave up 1 base and J gave up 3 bases, with 13 bases separating them. This chain's CDR3 is CASSLGLGLGYEQYF. CDR3 bases: TGTGCCAGCAGCTTAGGGTTGGGTCTCGGCTACGAGCAGTACTTC.

As concerns this clonotype: No conserved phenylalanine or tryptophan ends this CDR3, so it is likely a read error. V usage is TRBV12-3 or TRBV12-4 and J usage is TRBJ2-7, with D perhaps matching TRBD2 (5 bases). V lost 5 bases to trimming and J lost 6 bases, with 17 bases between them. The CDR3 consists of 14 residues. The CDR3 nucleotides read TGTGCCAGCAGTCCCGTGACACCCGGAGGCGAGCAGTACCTC. Encoded protein: CASSPVTPGGEQYL.

This clonotype showed up many times. The rearrangement joins TRBV7-8 to TRBJ2-5, with 13 nucleotides matching TRBD2. V shed 5 bases and J 6 bases; nucleotides not matched to a gene: 9. The CDR3 is 16 residues long. Germline V gene lookup returns CDR1 SGHVS and CDR2 FQNEAQ. The CDR3 is CASSPSGTSGTKTQYF. The CDR3 DNA reads TGTGCCAGCAGCCCTAGCGGGACTAGCGGGACCAAGACCCAGTACTTC.

This clonotype was counted only a few times. The chain is built from TRBV2 and TRBJ1-2; TRBD1 aligns across 12 bases. CDR1 is SNHLY and CDR2 is FYNNEI in the germline V gene. The CDR3 has 13 residues. V was pared by 8 bases and J by 8 bases, with 6 bases of the junction left unmatched. Written as DNA, the CDR3 is TGTGCCAGCGGGCCGGGGACAGGGGGCGGCTACACCTTC. It translates to CASGPGTGGGYTF.

This clonotype was seen at least ten times. Possible read error: a much larger clone is one base away. The chain has TRBV27 and TRBJ1-3; TRBD1 agrees at 9 bases. The J segment lost 6 bases and the V segment lost 6 bases, leaving 3 bases of the junction unmatched. Germline CDR1 reads MNHEY; CDR2 reads SMNVEV (reference sequence). This CDR3 is 13 amino acids long. For the CDR3, the DNA is TGTGCCAGCAGCTGGGACAGGGAAAACACCATATATTTT. It translates to CASSWDRENTIYF.

This clonotype came up many times. This chain links TRBV4-2 with TRBJ2-7, with D perhaps given as TRBD1 or TRBD2 (6 bases each). The V gene lost 0 bases and the J gene lost 9 bases, with 18 bases spanning the gap. The germline CDR1 and CDR2 sequences are LGHNA and YNFKEQ. CDR3 length: 15 amino acids. Here the CDR3 reads CASSQDLAGGELQYF. CDR3 DNA: TGTGCCAGCAGCCAAGATCTTGCCGGGGGCGAGCTGCAGTACTTC.

This clonotype has a count of ten or more. The chain recombines TRBV20-1 with TRBJ1-1, with unresolved D. Trimming removed 6 bases at V and 7 bases at J, with 12 bases between. Germline CDR1 and CDR2: DFQATT and SNEGSKA (reference sequence). This CDR3 spans 11 amino acids. This CDR3 is CSAKGRSEAFF. Written as DNA, the CDR3 is TGCAGTGCCAAGGGCCGGAGTGAAGCTTTCTTT.

This clonotype appeared a few times. CDR3 in amino acids: CAISTLGGGPTGELFF. Here the CDR3 DNA reads TGTGCCATCAGCACCCTCGGAGGGGGGCCCACCGGGGAGCTGTTTTTT. This rearrangement joins TRBV28 to TRBJ2-2; tentatively, D is TRBD1 or TRBD2 (6 bases each). The germline V gene has CDR1 MDHEN and CDR2 SYDVKM. This CDR3 has 16 residues. Between the trimmed V and J ends, which lost 10 bases and 4 bases, there was a span of 22 bases.

This clonotype was counted many times. The chain is built from TRBV20-1 and TRBJ2-7, with no clear D. The germline gives CDR1 DFQATT, CDR2 SNEGSKA (reference sequence). The CDR3 consists of 13 residues. The ends were cut back, 1 base at V and 1 base at J, with 8 bases in the middle. The CDR3 nucleotides read TGCAGTGCTAGAGCTGGCGCTTCCTACGAGCAGTACTTC. It is translated as CSARAGASYEQYF.

The chain employs TRBV6-2 or TRBV6-3 and TRBJ2-7, with TRBD1 matching 8 bases. V was pared by 6 bases and J by 1 base, with 14 bases of the junction left unmatched. The germline V gene encodes CDR1 MNHEY and CDR2 SVGEGT. The CDR3 length is 17 residues. As DNA, the CDR3 is TGTGCCAGCAGGGACCCGACAGGGGCGGCTTCTTCCTACGAGCAGTACTTC. Protein product: CASRDPTGAASSYEQYF.

The chain employs TRBV6-5 and TRBJ2-7; D gene uncertain. Trimming removed 0 bases from V and 2 bases from J, with 14 bases in between. Germline values: CDR1 MNHEY, CDR2 SVGAGI. CDR3 length: 16 amino acids. The CDR3 nucleotides read TGTGCCAGCAGTTACTCGAGGCCGGGTTTCCCCTACGAGCAGTACTTC. It specifies CASSYSRPGFPYEQYF.

This clonotype was seen many times. The genes are TRBV6-2 or TRBV6-3 and TRBJ1-2; D remains ambiguous. The CDR3 totals 15 residues. Deletions cut 7 bases from V and 2 bases from J, with 17 bases between. Germline values: CDR1 MNHEY, CDR2 SVGEGT. CDR3 protein: CASTTGRSANYGYTF. DNA of the CDR3: TGTGCCAGCACTACCGGAAGGTCGGCGAACTATGGCTACACCTTC.

This clonotype was detected ten times or more. The chain joins TRBV20-1 to TRBJ2-5; TRBD1 matches at 9 bases. Germline trimming cut 2 bases from V and 4 bases from J; bases unmatched to any gene: 5. This CDR3 contains 14 residues. Germline CDR1 is DFQATT and CDR2 is SNEGSKA (reference sequence). The CDR3 region has the DNA TGCAGTGCTAGAAGGACAGGGGCCCCAGAGACCCAGTACTTC. This codes for CSARRTGAPETQYF.

This clonotype was picked up many times. This chain connects TRBV20-1 to TRBJ2-5, with 11 nucleotides matching TRBD2. Germline lookup yields CDR1 DFQATT and CDR2 SNEGSKA (reference sequence). CDR3 length: 17 residues. Trimming cost V 4 bases and J 4 bases; bases outside gene matches: 14. CDR3 coding DNA: TGCAGTGCTACTCGCGGACTAGCGGGTGTGGGTGGAGAGACCCAGTACTTC. It codes for CSATRGLAGVGGETQYF.